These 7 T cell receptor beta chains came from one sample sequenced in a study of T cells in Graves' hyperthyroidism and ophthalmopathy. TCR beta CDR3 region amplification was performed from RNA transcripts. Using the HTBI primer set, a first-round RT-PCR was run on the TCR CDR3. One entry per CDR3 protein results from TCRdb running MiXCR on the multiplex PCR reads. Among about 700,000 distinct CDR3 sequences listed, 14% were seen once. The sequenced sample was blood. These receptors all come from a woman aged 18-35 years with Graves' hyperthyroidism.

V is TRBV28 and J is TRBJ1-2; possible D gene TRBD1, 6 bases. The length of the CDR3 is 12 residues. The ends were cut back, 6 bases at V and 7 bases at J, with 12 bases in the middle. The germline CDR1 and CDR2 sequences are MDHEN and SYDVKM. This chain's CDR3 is CASRTTGLGYTF. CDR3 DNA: TGTGCCAGCAGAACCACAGGGCTTGGCTACACCTTC.

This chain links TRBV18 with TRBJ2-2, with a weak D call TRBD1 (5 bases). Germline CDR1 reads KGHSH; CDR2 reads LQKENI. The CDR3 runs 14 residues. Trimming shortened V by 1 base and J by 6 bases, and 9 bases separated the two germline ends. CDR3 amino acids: CASSPRRAPGELFF. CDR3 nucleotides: TGTGCCAGCTCACCACGCAGGGCCCCCGGGGAGCTGTTTTTT.

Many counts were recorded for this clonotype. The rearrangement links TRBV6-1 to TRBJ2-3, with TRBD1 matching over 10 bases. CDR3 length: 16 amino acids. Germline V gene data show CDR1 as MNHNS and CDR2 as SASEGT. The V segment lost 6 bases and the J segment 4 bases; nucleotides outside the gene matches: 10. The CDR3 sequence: CASSVMTGGNADTQYF. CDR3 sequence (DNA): TGTGCCAGCAGCGTAATGACAGGGGGCAATGCAGATACGCAGTATTTT.

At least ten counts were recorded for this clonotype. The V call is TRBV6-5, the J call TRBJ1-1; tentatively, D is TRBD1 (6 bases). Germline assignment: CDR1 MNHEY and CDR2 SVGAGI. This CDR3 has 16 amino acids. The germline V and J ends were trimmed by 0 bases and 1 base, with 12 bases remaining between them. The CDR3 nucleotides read TGTGCCAGCAGTTACTCCCCGACAGGTTGGAACACTGAAGCTTTCTTT. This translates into CASSYSPTGWNTEAFF.

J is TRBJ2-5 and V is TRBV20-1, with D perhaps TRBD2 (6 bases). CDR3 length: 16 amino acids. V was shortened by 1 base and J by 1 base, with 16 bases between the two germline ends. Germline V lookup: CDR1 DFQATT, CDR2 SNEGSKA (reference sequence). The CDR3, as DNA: TGCAGTGCTAGAGCGCTTGCGGTGGGGGGCCAAGAGACCCAGTACTTC. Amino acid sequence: CSARALAVGGQETQYF.

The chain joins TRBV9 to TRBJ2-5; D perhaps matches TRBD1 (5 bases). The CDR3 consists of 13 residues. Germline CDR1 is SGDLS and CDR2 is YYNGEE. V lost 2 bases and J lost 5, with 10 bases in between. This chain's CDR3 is CASSVGRAETQYF. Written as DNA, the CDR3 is TGTGCCAGCAGCGTGGGCAGGGCTGAGACCCAGTACTTC.

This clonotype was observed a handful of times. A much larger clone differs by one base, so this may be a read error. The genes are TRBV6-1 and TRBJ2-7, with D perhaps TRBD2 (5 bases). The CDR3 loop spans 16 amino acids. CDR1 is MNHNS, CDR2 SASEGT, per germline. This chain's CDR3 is CASSALARPSSYKQYF. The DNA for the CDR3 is TGTGCCAGCAGTGCCCTAGCAAGGCCAAGCTCCTACAAGCAGTACTTC.